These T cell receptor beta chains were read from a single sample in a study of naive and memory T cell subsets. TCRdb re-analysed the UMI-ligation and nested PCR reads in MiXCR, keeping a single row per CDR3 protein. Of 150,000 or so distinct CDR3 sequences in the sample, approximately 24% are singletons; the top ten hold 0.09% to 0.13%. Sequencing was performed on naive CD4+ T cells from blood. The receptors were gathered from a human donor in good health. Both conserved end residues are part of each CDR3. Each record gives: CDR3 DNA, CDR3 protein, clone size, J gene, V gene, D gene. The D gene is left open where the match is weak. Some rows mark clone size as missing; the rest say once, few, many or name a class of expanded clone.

TGCAGTGCTATGTATAGGGGGTCAGATACGCAGTATTTT CSAMYRGSDTQYF few TRBJ2-3 TRBV20-1 -
TGTGCCAGCAGCTTTTTACTAGCGGGAGGGCCCAAGTACAATGAGCAGTTCTTC CASSFLLAGGPKYNEQFF - TRBJ2-1 TRBV7-6 TRBD2
TGTGCCAGCAGCGCTGACCGGAGCTCCTATAATTCACCCCTCCACTTT CASSADRSSYNSPLHF - TRBJ1-6 TRBV6-5 -
TGTGCCAGCAGTTTATTCTCCAGGACCCATGAGCAGTTCTTC CASSLFSRTHEQFF - TRBJ2-1 TRBV28 -
TGCAGTGCTAGAATAGGCGGGACAGGGGGCCACGAGCAGTACTTC CSARIGGTGGHEQYF - TRBJ2-7 TRBV20-1 TRBD1
TGTGCCAGCAGCTTCCAACGGCAGGAGAACTATGGCTACACCTTC CASSFQRQENYGYTF - TRBJ1-2 TRBV7-9 -
TGTGCCAGTATGCATGCGGGTAGCGGGAGACATGAGCAGTTCTTC CASMHAGSGRHEQFF many TRBJ2-1 TRBV19 TRBD2
TGTGCCAGCAGTTCCCCACTGCGGGGAGCTGAAGCTTTCTTT CASSSPLRGAEAFF few TRBJ1-1 TRBV28 -
TGTGCCAGCTCACCTGGGATCCAAGAGACCCAGTACTTC CASSPGIQETQYF few TRBJ2-5 TRBV18 -
TGTGCCAGCAGTTACCGGTCAGGACAAGAGACCCAGTACTTC CASSYRSGQETQYF many TRBJ2-5 TRBV6-5 -
- CASSLVAEGSYF many TRBJ2-7 TRBV28 -